The 8 T cell receptor beta chains in this list originate from one sample, sequenced in a study of spatial heterogeneity in lung cancer (dated by TCRdb to about 2019). Overall study outcomes, separate from this receptor: The tumor nonsynonymous mutation count correlated with the number of expanded intratumoral alpha and beta TCRs.

Receptors were amplified or captured by 5' RACE. Data came from a NextSeq 500. TCRdb itself trimmed the public reads at Q25 with fastp, ran MiXCR and retained productive beta chains. When rows share a CDR3 protein, they turn into one entry using the most common DNA and genes. The sample has around 8,100 distinct CDR3 sequences on record, about 12% of them singletons. The top ten clonotypes cover approximately 11% of the sample. For these receptors, no antigen is known. What the time point label conveys for this sample: sample taken at primary tumor resection. The source was lung tumor tissue, collected at surgery. The receptors here all came from a male donor with early-stage non-small cell lung cancer.

Ten or more counts support this clonotype. The gene calls are TRBV6-4 and TRBJ2-5, with 7 bases aligning to TRBD1. V dropped 11 bases and J dropped 1; count of bases not matched to a gene: 10. Germline values: CDR1 MRHNA, CDR2 SNTAGT. The CDR3 covers 14 residues. The CDR3 coding sequence is TGTGCCTGCCGGGACAGCCTCACCCAAGAGACCCAGTACTTC. Residues: CACRDSLTQETQYF.

This clonotype showed up many times. The chain carries TRBV7-2 and TRBJ2-7, with 10 positions matching TRBD2. Unmatched junction bases numbered 7, after V lost 4 bases and J lost 7 bases. Germline V gene sequence: CDR1 SGHTA, CDR2 FQGNSA. There are 14 residues in the CDR3. This CDR3 is CASSSTGLAEEQYF. Written as DNA, the CDR3 is TGTGCCAGCAGCTCTACTGGACTAGCGGAGGAGCAGTACTTC.

The V gene is TRBV6-5, the J gene TRBJ1-1; D gene uncertain. CDR3 length equals 12 residues. Trimming took 5 bases from V and 11 from J, leaving 15 bases between them. Per germline, CDR1 MNHEY and CDR2 SVGAGI. CDR3 DNA sequence: TGTGCCAGCAGTACGGGCGCCCTGGGGGCTTTCTTT. Encoded protein: CASSTGALGAFF.

This clonotype was recorded once. This clone may be a read error of a much larger clone one base away. The conserved final phenylalanine or tryptophan is absent from the CDR3, which likely points to a read error. The chain joins TRBV20-1 to TRBJ2-7; a weak D match, TRBD2 (7 bases). The germline V gene encodes CDR1 DFQATT and CDR2 SNEGSKA (reference sequence). V was pared by 6 bases and J by 3 bases, with 21 bases between. The CDR3 loop spans 15 amino acids. The CDR3, as DNA: TGCAGTGCCAAGGCGGGGGCAGGGGCTTTCTACGAGCAGTACTAC. It specifies CSAKAGAGAFYEQYY.

This clonotype appeared many times. This sequence joins TRBV12-3 or TRBV12-4 and TRBJ2-2; D is uncertain. V was trimmed by 6 bases and J by 4 bases, leaving 3 bases between them. The CDR3 runs 11 residues. The CDR3 nucleotides read TGTGCCAGCAGGGGCACCGGGGAGCTGTTTTTT. Translation gives CASRGTGELFF.

Points on this clonotype: One end of the junction fails to match germline, which may point to a read error. V usage is TRBV12-3 or TRBV12-4 and J usage is TRBJ2-7, with D perhaps TRBD2 (6 bases). The CDR3 spans 12 residues. This CDR3 reads CASSVAAYEQYF. The CDR3 DNA sequence: TGTGCCAGCAGTGTAGCGGCCTACGAGCAGTACTTC.

This clonotype was detected ten times or more. The V call is TRBV5-1, the J call TRBJ2-2, with no clear D. The V gene lost 1 base and the J gene lost 1 base, with 5 bases spanning the gap. The CDR3 has 14 amino acids. The V gene's germline CDR1 is SGHRS and CDR2 YFSETQ. The CDR3, as DNA: TGCGCCAGCAGCTTGAACGGGAACACCGGGGAGCTGTTTTTT. Protein product: CASSLNGNTGELFF.

The chain joins TRBV3-1 to TRBJ2-5, with D perhaps matching TRBD1 (6 bases). Deletions cut 4 bases from V and 2 bases from J, with 14 bases between. Germline V CDR1 and CDR2: LGHDT, YNNKEL (reference sequence). The CDR3 is 15 amino acids. CDR3 loop: CASSLRGPIQETQYF. For the CDR3, the DNA is TGTGCCAGCAGCCTCAGGGGACCTATTCAAGAGACCCAGTACTTC.